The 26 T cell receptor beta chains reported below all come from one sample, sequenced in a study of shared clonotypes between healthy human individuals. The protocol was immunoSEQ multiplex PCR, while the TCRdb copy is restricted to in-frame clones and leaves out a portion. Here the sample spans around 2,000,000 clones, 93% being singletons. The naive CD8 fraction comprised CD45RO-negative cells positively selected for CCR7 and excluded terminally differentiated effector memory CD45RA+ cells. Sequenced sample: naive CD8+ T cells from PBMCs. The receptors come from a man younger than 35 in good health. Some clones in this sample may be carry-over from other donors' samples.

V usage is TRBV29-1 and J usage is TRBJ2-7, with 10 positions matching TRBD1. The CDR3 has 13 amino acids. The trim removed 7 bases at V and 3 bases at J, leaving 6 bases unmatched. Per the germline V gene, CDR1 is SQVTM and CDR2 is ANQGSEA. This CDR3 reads CSAETGGGYEQYF. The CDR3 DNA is TGCAGCGCGGAGACAGGGGGCGGCTACGAGCAGTACTTC.

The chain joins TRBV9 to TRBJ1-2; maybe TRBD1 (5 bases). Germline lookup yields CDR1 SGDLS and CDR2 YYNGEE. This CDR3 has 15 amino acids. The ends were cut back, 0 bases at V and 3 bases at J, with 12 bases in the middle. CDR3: CASSVGSTRDYGYTF. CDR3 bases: TGTGCCAGCAGCGTAGGAAGTACCAGGGACTATGGCTACACCTTC. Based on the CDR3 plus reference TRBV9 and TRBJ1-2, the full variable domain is DSGVTQTPKHLITATGQRVTLRCSPRSGDLSVYWYQQSLDQGLQFLIQYYNGEERAKGNILERFSAQQFPDLHSELNLSSLELGDSALYFCASSVGSTRDYGYTFGSGTRLTVV.

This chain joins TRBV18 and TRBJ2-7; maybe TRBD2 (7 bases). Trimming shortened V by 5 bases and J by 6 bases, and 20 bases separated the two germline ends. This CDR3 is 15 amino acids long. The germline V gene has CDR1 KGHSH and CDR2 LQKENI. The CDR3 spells CASSAPGGQYSEQYF. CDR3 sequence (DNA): TGTGCCAGCTCAGCCCCCGGGGGGCAATATTCCGAGCAGTACTTC.

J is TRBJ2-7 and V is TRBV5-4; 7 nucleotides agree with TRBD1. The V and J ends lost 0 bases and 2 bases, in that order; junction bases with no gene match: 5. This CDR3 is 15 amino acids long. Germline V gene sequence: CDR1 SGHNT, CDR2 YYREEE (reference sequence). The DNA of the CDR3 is TGTGCCAGCAGCTTGGGAGACAGGGACCCCTACGAGCAGTACTTC. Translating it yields CASSLGDRDPYEQYF.

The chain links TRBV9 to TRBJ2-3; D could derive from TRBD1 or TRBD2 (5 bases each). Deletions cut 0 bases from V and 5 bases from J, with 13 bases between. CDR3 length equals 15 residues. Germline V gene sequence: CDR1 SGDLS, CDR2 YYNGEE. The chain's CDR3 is CASSVGDGAGDTQYF. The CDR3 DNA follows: TGTGCCAGCAGCGTAGGGGACGGGGCCGGAGATACGCAGTATTTT.

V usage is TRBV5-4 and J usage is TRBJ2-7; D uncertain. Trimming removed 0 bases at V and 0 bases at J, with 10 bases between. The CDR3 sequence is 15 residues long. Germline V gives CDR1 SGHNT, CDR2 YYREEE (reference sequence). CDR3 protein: CASSLGGGSSYEQYF. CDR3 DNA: TGTGCCAGCAGCTTGGGTGGCGGTAGCTCCTACGAGCAGTACTTC.

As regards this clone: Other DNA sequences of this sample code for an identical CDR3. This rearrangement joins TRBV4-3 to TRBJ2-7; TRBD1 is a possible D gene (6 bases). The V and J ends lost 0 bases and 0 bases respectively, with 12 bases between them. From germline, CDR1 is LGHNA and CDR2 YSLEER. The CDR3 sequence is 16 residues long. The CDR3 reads CASSQDRAGASYEQYF. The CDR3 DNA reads TGCGCCAGCAGCCAAGATCGGGCAGGGGCCTCCTACGAGCAGTACTTC.

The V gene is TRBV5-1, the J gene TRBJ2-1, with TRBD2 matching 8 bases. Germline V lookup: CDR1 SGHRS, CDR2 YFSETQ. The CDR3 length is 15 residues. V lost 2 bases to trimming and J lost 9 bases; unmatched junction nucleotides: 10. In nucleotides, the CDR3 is TGCGCCAGCAGCTTTTCACTAGCGGTCTCCGGTGAGCAGTTCTTC. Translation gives CASSFSLAVSGEQFF. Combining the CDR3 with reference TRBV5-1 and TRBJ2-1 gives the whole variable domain KAGVTQTPRYLIKTRGQQVTLSCSPISGHRSVSWYQQTPGQGLQFLFEYFSETQRNKGNFPGRFSGRQFSNSRSEMNVSTLELGDSALYLCASSFSLAVSGEQFFGPGTRLTVL.

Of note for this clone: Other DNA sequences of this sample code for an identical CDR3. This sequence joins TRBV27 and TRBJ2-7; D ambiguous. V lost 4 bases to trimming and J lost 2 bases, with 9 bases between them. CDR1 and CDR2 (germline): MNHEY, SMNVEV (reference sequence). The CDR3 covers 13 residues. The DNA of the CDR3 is TGTGCCAGCAGTTGGGGATTGACCTACGAGCAGTACTTC. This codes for CASSWGLTYEQYF.

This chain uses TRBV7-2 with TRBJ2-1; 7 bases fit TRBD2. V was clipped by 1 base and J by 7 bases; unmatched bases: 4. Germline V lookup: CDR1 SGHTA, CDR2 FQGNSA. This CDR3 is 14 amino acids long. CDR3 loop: CASSLGGGPNEQFF. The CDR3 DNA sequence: TGTGCCAGCAGCTTAGGGGGAGGGCCTAATGAGCAGTTCTTC.

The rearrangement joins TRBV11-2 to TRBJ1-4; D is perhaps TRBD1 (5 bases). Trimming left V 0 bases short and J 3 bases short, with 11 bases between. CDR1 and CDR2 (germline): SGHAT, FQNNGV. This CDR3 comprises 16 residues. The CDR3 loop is CASSLDLRGANEKLFF. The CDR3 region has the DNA TGTGCCAGCAGCTTAGATTTAAGGGGCGCTAATGAAAAACTGTTTTTT.

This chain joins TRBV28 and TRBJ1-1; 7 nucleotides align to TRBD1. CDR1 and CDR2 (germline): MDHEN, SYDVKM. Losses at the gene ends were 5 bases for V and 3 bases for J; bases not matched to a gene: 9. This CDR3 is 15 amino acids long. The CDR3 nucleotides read TGTGCCAGCAGTCTCATGGGGGACAGTTACACTGAAGCTTTCTTT. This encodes CASSLMGDSYTEAFF.

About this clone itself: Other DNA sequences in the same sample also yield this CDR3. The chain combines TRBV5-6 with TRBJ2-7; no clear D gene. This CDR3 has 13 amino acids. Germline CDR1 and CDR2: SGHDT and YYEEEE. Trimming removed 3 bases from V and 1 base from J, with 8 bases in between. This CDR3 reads CASSSGGSYEQYF. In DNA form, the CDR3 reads TGTGCCAGCAGCTCCGGCGGTTCCTACGAGCAGTACTTC.

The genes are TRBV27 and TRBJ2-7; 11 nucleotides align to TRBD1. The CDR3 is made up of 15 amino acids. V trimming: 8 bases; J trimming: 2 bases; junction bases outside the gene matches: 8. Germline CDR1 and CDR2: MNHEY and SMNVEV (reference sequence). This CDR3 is CASHRTGGKTYEQYF. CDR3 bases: TGTGCCAGCCATCGGACAGGGGGCAAAACCTACGAGCAGTACTTC.

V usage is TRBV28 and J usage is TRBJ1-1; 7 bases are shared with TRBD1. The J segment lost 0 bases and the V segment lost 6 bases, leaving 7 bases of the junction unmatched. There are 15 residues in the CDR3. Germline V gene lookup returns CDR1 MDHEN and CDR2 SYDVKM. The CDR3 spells CASSPQTGLNTEAFF. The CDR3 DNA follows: TGTGCCAGCAGCCCCCAGACAGGGTTGAACACTGAAGCTTTCTTT. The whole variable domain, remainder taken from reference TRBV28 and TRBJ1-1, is DVKVTQSSRYLVKRTGEKVFLECVQDMDHENMFWYRQDPGLGLRLIYFSYDVKMKEKGDIPEGYSVSREKKERFSLILESASTNQTSMYLCASSPQTGLNTEAFFGQGTRLTVV.

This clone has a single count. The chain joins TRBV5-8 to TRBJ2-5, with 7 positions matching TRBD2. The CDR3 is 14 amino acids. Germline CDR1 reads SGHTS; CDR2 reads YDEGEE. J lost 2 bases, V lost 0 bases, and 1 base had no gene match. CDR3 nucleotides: TGTGCCAGCAGCTTGGCAGCGGGGCAAGAGACCCAGTACTTC. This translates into CASSLAAGQETQYF.

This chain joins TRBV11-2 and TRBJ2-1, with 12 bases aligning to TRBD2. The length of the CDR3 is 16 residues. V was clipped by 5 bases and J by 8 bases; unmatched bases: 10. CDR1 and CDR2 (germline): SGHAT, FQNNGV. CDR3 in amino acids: CASSLDRLAGVDEQFF. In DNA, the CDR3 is TGTGCCAGCAGCCTCGATCGACTAGCGGGAGTCGATGAGCAGTTCTTC.

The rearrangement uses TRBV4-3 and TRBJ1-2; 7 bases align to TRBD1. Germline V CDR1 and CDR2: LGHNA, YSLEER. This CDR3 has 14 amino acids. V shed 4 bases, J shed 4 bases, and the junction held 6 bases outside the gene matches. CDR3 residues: CASSPTGTVYGYTF. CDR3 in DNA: TGCGCCAGCAGCCCTACCGGGACAGTCTATGGCTACACCTTC.

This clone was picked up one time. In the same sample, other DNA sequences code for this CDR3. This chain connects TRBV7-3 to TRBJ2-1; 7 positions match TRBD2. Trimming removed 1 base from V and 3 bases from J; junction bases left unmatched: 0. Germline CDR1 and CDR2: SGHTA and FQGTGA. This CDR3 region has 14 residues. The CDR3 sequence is CASSLSGSYNEQFF. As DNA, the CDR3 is TGTGCCAGCAGCTTAAGCGGGAGCTACAATGAGCAGTTCTTC.

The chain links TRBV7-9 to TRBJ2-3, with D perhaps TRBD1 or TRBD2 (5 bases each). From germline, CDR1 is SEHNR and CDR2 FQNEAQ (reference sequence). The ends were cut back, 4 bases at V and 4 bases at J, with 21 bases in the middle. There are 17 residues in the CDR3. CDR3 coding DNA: TGTGCCAGCAGCTCCGGGATCGACAGCCCAACCCCAGATACGCAGTATTTT. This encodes CASSSGIDSPTPDTQYF.

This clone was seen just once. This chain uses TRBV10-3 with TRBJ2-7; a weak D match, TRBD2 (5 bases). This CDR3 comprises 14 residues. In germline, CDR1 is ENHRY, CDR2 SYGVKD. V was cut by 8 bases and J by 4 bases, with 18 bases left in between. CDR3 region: CAIGPGGLAYEQYF. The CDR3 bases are TGTGCCATCGGTCCCGGAGGTTTGGCGTACGAGCAGTACTTC.

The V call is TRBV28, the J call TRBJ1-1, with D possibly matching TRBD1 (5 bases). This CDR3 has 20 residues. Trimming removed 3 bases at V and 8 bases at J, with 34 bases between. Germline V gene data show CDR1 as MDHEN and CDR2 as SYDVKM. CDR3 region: CASSLPIERGRPSFMREAFF. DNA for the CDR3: TGTGCCAGCAGTTTGCCAATCGAAAGGGGACGCCCCTCCTTTATGAGGGAAGCTTTCTTT.

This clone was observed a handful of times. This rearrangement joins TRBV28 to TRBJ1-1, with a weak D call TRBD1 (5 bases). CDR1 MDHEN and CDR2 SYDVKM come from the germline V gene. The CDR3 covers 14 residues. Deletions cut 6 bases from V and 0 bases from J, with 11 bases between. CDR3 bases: TGTGCCAGCAGCCCGGGACGGATGAACACTGAAGCTTTCTTT. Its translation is CASSPGRMNTEAFF. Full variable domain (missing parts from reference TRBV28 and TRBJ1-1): DVKVTQSSRYLVKRTGEKVFLECVQDMDHENMFWYRQDPGLGLRLIYFSYDVKMKEKGDIPEGYSVSREKKERFSLILESASTNQTSMYLCASSPGRMNTEAFFGQGTRLTVV.

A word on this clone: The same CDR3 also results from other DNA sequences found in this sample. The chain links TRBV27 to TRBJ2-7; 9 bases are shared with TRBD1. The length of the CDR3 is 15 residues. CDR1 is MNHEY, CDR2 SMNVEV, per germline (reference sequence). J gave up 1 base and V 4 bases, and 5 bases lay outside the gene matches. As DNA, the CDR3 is TGTGCCAGCAGTTCCCCGGGACAGGGTTCCTACGAGCAGTACTTC. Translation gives CASSSPGQGSYEQYF.

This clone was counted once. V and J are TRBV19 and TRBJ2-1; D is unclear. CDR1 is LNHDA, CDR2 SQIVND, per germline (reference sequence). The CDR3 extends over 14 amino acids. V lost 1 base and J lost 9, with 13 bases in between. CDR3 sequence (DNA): TGTGCCAGTAGTATAGGTCCAGGCAGTGGTGAGCAGTTCTTC. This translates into CASSIGPGSGEQFF.

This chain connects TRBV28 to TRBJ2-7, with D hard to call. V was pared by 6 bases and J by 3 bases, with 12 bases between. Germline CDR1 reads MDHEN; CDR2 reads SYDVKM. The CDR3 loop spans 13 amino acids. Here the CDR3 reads CASSSIHYYEQYF. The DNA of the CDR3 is TGTGCCAGCAGCTCTATACATTACTACGAGCAGTACTTC.